The 29 T cell receptor beta chains below all came from one sample that was sequenced in a study of tumor-infiltrating lymphocytes in primary liver carcinoma. Making TCR beta cDNA involved approximately 520 ng total RNA and a constant-region primer. Three nested multiplex PCR rounds, a slightly modified ARM-PCR, produced the libraries for TCR beta. Forward primers for TRBV1-TRBV30 and a C-beta reverse primer served the first two PCR rounds, at roughly 10 cycles each. TCRdb independently ran MiXCR on the multiplex PCR reads; one entry per CDR3 protein. The sample shows about 330,000 distinct CDR3 sequences, roughly 61% of them seen only once. The study extracted blood RNA from unsorted whole blood and also extracted germline DNA. The sequenced sample consisted of peripheral blood. Source of these receptors: a middle-aged man with primary liver carcinoma and hepatitis B virus infection.

The rearrangement uses TRBV28 and TRBJ2-7; 15 positions match TRBD2. The germline gives CDR1 MDHEN, CDR2 SYDVKM. Trimming took 4 bases from V and 6 from J; bases not matched to a gene: 4. The CDR3 consists of 15 residues. CDR3 bases: TGTGCCAGCAGTTCCTGGACTAGCGGGAGGGCCGAGCAGTACTTC. Residues: CASSSWTSGRAEQYF. Using reference TRBV28 and TRBJ2-7 for the parts outside the CDR3, the full variable domain is DVKVTQSSRYLVKRTGEKVFLECVQDMDHENMFWYRQDPGLGLRLIYFSYDVKMKEKGDIPEGYSVSREKKERFSLILESASTNQTSMYLCASSSWTSGRAEQYFGPGTRLTVT.

Concerning this clonotype itself: A much larger clone sits a single nucleotide away, making a read error possible. The chain has TRBV29-1 and TRBJ2-3; D is unclear. The CDR3 sequence is 10 residues long. Germline CDR1 and CDR2: SQVTM and ANQGSEA. CDR3 nucleotide sequence: TGCAGCGCGGAGTTAGATGCGCAGTATTTT. Protein sequence: CSAELDAQYF.

V is TRBV15 and J is TRBJ2-7; possible D gene TRBD1, 6 bases. V was pared by 8 bases and J by 1 base, with 6 bases between. The CDR3 extends over 11 amino acids. Germline V gene data show CDR1 as LNHNV and CDR2 as YYDKDF (reference sequence). The CDR3 nucleotides read TGTGCCACCGGACAGTCCTACGAGCAGTACTTC. Protein: CATGQSYEQYF.

This clonotype was recorded many times. The chain is built from TRBV6-2 or TRBV6-3 and TRBJ2-1; no clear D. This CDR3 has 13 amino acids. The germline V gene encodes CDR1 MNHEY and CDR2 SVGEGT. V was clipped by 6 bases and J by 8 bases, with 14 bases between them. CDR3 in amino acids: CASRIFSQDEQFF. The CDR3 DNA follows: TGTGCCAGCAGAATCTTTAGTCAAGATGAGCAGTTCTTC.

Comment on this clonotype: An end of the junction differs from the germline gene, which may be a read error. The rearrangement uses TRBV12-3 or TRBV12-4 and TRBJ2-3; D remains ambiguous. The CDR3 spans 13 residues. This CDR3 reads CASNLRVVDTQYF. In nucleotides, the CDR3 is TGTGCCAGCAACCTTAGGGTGGTAGATACTCAGTATTTT.

The chain is built from TRBV5-4 and TRBJ1-4; D unclear. CDR1 is SGHNT, CDR2 YYREEE, per germline (reference sequence). This CDR3 region has 15 residues. The germline V and J ends were trimmed by 4 bases and 0 bases, with 10 bases remaining between them. The CDR3, as DNA: TGTGCCAGCAGCAGGACCAATGCAACTAATGAAAAACTGTTTTTT. Translating it yields CASSRTNATNEKLFF.

About this clonotype itself: This may stem from a read error, because a much larger clone lies one nucleotide away. The chain couples TRBV12-3 or TRBV12-4 to TRBJ2-2, with unresolved D. With 4 bases removed from V and 3 bases from J, the gap between germline ends came to 9 bases. CDR3 length equals 14 residues. CDR3 DNA: TGTGCCAGCAGTTCCCAACCGGACACCGGGGAGCTGTTTTTT. Translating gives CASSSQPDTGELFF.

The chain joins TRBV4-1 to TRBJ2-5; 11 positions match TRBD2. Germline V CDR1 and CDR2: MGHRA, YSYEKL. The CDR3 runs 17 residues. The V gene end was trimmed by 1 base and the J gene end by 3 bases; junction bases not matched to a gene: 7. CDR3 region: CASSQARLAGREETQYF. The CDR3 DNA sequence: TGCGCCAGCAGCCAAGCCCGACTAGCGGGAAGGGAAGAGACCCAGTACTTC.

About this clonotype: An end of the junction differs from the germline gene, which may be a read error. The chain joins TRBV5-5 to TRBJ2-2, with D perhaps assigned TRBD1 or TRBD2 (5 bases each). CDR1 SGHKS and CDR2 YYEKEE come from the germline V gene (reference sequence). The CDR3 sequence is 16 residues long. The CDR3 nucleotides are TGTGTCAGCAGCCCCCTCCTGAGGGGCTCCGCCGGGGAGCTGTTTTTT. Translating it yields CVSSPLLRGSAGELFF.

In regard to this clonotype: This sequence may be a read error, since a much larger clone differs from it by one base. It is likely a read error, because the conserved phenylalanine at the end of the CDR3 is missing. The chain joins TRBV12-3 or TRBV12-4 to TRBJ1-1; possible D gene TRBD1, 6 bases. This CDR3 is 14 amino acids long. Trimming removed 4 bases at V and 4 bases at J, with 13 bases between. The CDR3 sequence is CASSYIGGSTEAFS. DNA of the CDR3: TGTGCCAGCAGTTATATCGGGGGCAGCACTGAAGCTTTCTCT.

The chain uses TRBV6-2 or TRBV6-3 and TRBJ2-2, with unresolved D. This CDR3 has 16 residues. Per the germline V gene, CDR1 is MNHEY and CDR2 is SVGEGT. Deletions cut 5 bases from V and 1 base from J, with 14 bases between. CDR3 sequence (DNA): TGTGCCAGCAGTGAAACACCGAGGATGAACACCGGGGAGCTGTTTTTT. This gives the protein CASSETPRMNTGELFF.

The chain couples TRBV28 to TRBJ2-1, with a possible D match to TRBD2 (7 bases). The V end lost 7 bases, the J end lost 8 bases, and 18 bases lay between the germline ends. In germline, CDR1 is MDHEN, CDR2 SYDVKM. The CDR3 is 14 amino acids. The CDR3 DNA reads TGTGCCAGCAATTTTTCTAGGGGGGGGGATGAGCAGTTCTTC. Translating gives CASNFSRGGDEQFF.

J is TRBJ2-3 and V is TRBV11-2, with TRBD1 identical over 9 bases. Germline values: CDR1 SGHAT, CDR2 FQNNGV. This CDR3 has 14 amino acids. Trimming removed 1 base from V and 7 bases from J; junction bases left unmatched: 3. In DNA form, the CDR3 reads TGTGCCAGCAGCTTAGGGGGACAGGGATATACGCAGTATTTT. Translating it yields CASSLGGQGYTQYF.

As concerns this clonotype: A much larger clone lies a single base off, so this may be a read error. CDR3 coding DNA: TGTGCCGGCAGCTTACTTCAGGGGATGGGTGAGCAGTACTTC. Translating it yields CAGSLLQGMGEQYF. The chain couples TRBV11-2 to TRBJ2-7; TRBD1 is a possible D gene (6 bases). The CDR3 is 14 residues long. CDR1 is SGHAT, CDR2 FQNNGV, per germline. The full variable domain, rest sourced from reference TRBV11-2 and TRBJ2-7, is EAGVAQSPRYKIIEKRQSVAFWCNPISGHATLYWYQQILGQGPKLLIQFQNNGVVDDSQLPKDRFSAERLKGVDSTLKIQPAKLEDSAVYLCAGSLLQGMGEQYFGPGTRLTVT.

This clonotype appeared many times. This sequence joins TRBV6-2 or TRBV6-3 and TRBJ1-1; 8 nucleotides align to TRBD1. Unmatched junction bases numbered 7, after V lost 8 bases and J lost 8 bases. From germline, CDR1 is MNHEY and CDR2 SVGEGT. The CDR3 has 12 residues. CDR3 DNA sequence: TGTGCCAGCGGGGCAGGGGGCCGGGAAGCTTTCTTT. Amino acid sequence: CASGAGGREAFF.

Concerning this clonotype: A read error is likely, as this CDR3 ends without the conserved phenylalanine or tryptophan. The genes are TRBV12-3 or TRBV12-4 and TRBJ2-2; the D is unclear. The CDR3 consists of 15 residues. In DNA form, the CDR3 reads TGTGCCAGCAGTTTAAACACTGCGAACACTGGGGAGCTGTTTTCT. Amino acid sequence: CASSLNTANTGELFS.

This clonotype showed up just once. This chain uses TRBV19 with TRBJ2-7; TRBD2 agrees at 10 bases. The germline CDR1 and CDR2 sequences are LNHDA and SQIVND (reference sequence). The CDR3 consists of 15 residues. The J segment lost 3 bases and the V segment lost 2 bases, leaving 4 bases of the junction unmatched. The CDR3 spells CASSISSGRNYEQYF. The CDR3 nucleotides read TGTGCCAGTAGTATATCTAGCGGGAGAAACTACGAGCAGTACTTC.

The chain is built from TRBV30 and TRBJ2-1, with 9 bases that match TRBD2. Looked up from germline, CDR1 is GTSNPN and CDR2 is SVGIG (reference sequence). With 3 bases clipped from V and 3 bases from J, the junction kept 9 bases outside the gene matches. The length of the CDR3 is 16 residues. CDR3 amino acids: CAWSGSGSRGYNEQFF. The CDR3 DNA reads as TGTGCCTGGAGCGGTAGCGGGAGTAGGGGCTACAATGAGCAGTTCTTC.

With respect to this clonotype: One junction end does not reproduce the germline sequence, and a read error may be involved. The J gene is TRBJ2-1, the V gene TRBV18; TRBD2 agrees at 12 bases. CDR3 size: 16 residues. Germline CDR1 reads KGHSH; CDR2 reads LQKENI. CDR3 sequence reads: CVSSLRLAGDINEQFF. CDR3 DNA: TGTGTCAGCTCACTGAGACTAGCGGGAGATATCAATGAGCAGTTCTTC.

The chain links TRBV5-1 to TRBJ1-6; D possibly corresponds to TRBD1 (5 bases). Per the germline V gene, CDR1 is SGHRS and CDR2 is YFSETQ. The CDR3 has 15 amino acids. The ends were cut back, 7 bases at V and 7 bases at J, with 18 bases in the middle. CDR3 amino acids: CASETEGTNNSPLHF. CDR3 bases: TGCGCCAGCGAAACCGAAGGGACCAACAATTCACCCCTCCACTTT.

This clonotype was found many times. V gene TRBV6-1 combines with J gene TRBJ2-1; no clear D gene. Germline CDR1 MNHNS, CDR2 SASEGT. V was cut by 7 bases and J by 8 bases, with 18 bases left in between. CDR3 length: 14 amino acids. The CDR3 region has the DNA TGTGCCAGCAACCGGAATTCTCGGTTCCATGAGCAGTTCTTC. Its protein is CASNRNSRFHEQFF.

This clonotype was seen many times. V gene TRBV4-3 combines with J gene TRBJ2-1; D ambiguous. CDR1 is LGHNA, CDR2 YSLEER, per germline. The CDR3 has 13 residues. Trimming stripped 2 bases from V and 9 bases from J, with 11 bases between. CDR3 nucleotides: TGCGCCAGCAGCCAAAACCCCGGCGGTGAGCAGTTCTTC. Protein product: CASSQNPGGEQFF.

The chain carries TRBV30 and TRBJ2-3; D ambiguous. CDR1 GTSNPN and CDR2 SVGIG come from the germline V gene (reference sequence). V was clipped by 3 bases and J by 8 bases, with 12 bases between them. There are 12 residues in the CDR3. CDR3 nucleotide sequence: TGTGCCTGGAGCCCCGGACGGCGTACGCAGTATTTT. It encodes CAWSPGRRTQYF.

With regard to this clonotype: The junction departs from germline at one end; a sequencing error may be responsible. The gene calls are TRBV6-2 or TRBV6-3 and TRBJ2-5, with D possibly called TRBD1 or TRBD2 (6 bases each). The CDR3 spans 15 residues. Germline V gives CDR1 MNHEY, CDR2 SVGEGT. Here the CDR3 DNA reads TGTGCCAGCAACCCCCCCGGGGGCGCGCGAGAGACGCAGCACTTC. Protein product: CASNPPGGARETQHF.

On this clonotype: The junction and the germline gene differ at one end; a read error may be behind it. This chain links TRBV30 with TRBJ1-4; 8 positions match TRBD1. This CDR3 contains 13 residues. Germline CDR1 GTSNPN, CDR2 SVGIG (reference sequence). The CDR3 DNA sequence: TGTGCCTGGGGGACAGGCGACCATGAAATACTGTTTTTT. Its translation is CAWGTGDHEILFF.

In regard to this clonotype: Being one base from a much bigger clone, this may be a read error. The V and J genes are TRBV4-1 and TRBJ1-2, with D unresolved. The CDR3 has 15 amino acids. Germline V gene lookup returns CDR1 MGHRA and CDR2 YSYEKL. Trimming stripped 0 bases from V and 4 bases from J, with 12 bases between. The CDR3 loop reads CASSQEPGVPYGYTF. In DNA form, the CDR3 reads TGCGCCAGCAGCCAAGAGCCCGGGGTACCCTATGGCTACACCTTC.

A remark on this clonotype: A much larger clone lies a single base off, so this may be a read error. The rearrangement joins TRBV6-5 to TRBJ1-5; 7 bases fit TRBD1. This CDR3 region has 14 residues. Germline V gives CDR1 MNHEY, CDR2 SVGAGI. The CDR3 loop is CSSRSRGFDQPQHF. CDR3 DNA sequence: TGTTCCAGCAGATCCAGGGGGTTCGATCAGCCCCAGCATTTT.

Comments on this clonotype: This may be a read error, as it is one base from a much larger clone. The chain is built from TRBV4-3 and TRBJ2-1; 10 bases map to TRBD2. This CDR3 has 17 amino acids. CDR1 and CDR2 (germline): LGHNA, YSLEER. CDR3 residues: CATSQFTSGASYNEQFF. The CDR3 DNA reads TGCGCCACCAGCCAGTTTACTAGCGGGGCTAGCTACAATGAGCAGTTCTTC.

This clonotype appeared a few times. This chain connects TRBV5-6 to TRBJ1-4; possible D gene TRBD1, 5 bases. Germline loops: CDR1 SGHDT, CDR2 YYEEEE. V was shortened by 1 base and J by 4 bases, with 20 bases between the two germline ends. The CDR3 sequence is 18 residues long. As DNA, the CDR3 is TGTGCCAGCAGCTTGTCCGGGTCCGGACACGCGATTAATGAAAAACTGTTTTTT. Its protein is CASSLSGSGHAINEKLFF.